This TCR beta chain was identified during a study of siplizumab effects on memory and regulatory T cells. Cells of the mixed lymphocyte reaction were cocultured at 37 degrees C for roughly 6 days. A note on this clone: The antigen is not known.

Assay used: immunoSEQ multiplex PCR; TCRdb lists only in-frame clones, some missing. The profile shows about 13,000 clones, about two fifths of them singletons. CDR3 size: 10 residues. V was pared by 11 bases and J by 7 bases, with 12 bases between. CDR1 is SNHLY, CDR2 FYNNEI, per germline. The chain carries TRBV2 and TRBJ2-7; D call uncertain. The source is a human donor in good health; the cells came from an allogeneic mixed lymphocyte reaction. Material for sequencing was CFSE-low (dividing) CD8+ T cells sorted from an allogeneic mixed lymphocyte reaction. The CDR3 spells CACIEVEQYF. The CDR3 DNA follows: TGTGCCTGTATCGAAGTAGAGCAGTACTTC.